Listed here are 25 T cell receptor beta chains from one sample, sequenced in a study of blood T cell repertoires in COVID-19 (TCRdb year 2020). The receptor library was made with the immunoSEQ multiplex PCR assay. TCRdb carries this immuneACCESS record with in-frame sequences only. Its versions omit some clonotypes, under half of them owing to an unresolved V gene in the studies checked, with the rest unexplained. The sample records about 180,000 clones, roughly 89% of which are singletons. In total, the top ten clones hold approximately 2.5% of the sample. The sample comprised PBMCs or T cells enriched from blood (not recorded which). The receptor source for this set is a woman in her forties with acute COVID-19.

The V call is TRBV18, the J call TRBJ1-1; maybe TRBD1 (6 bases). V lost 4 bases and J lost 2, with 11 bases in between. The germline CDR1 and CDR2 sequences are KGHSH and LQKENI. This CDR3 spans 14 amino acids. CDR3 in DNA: TGTGCCAGCTCACAGACAGGAGTCAACACTGAAGCTTTCTTT. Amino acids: CASSQTGVNTEAFF.

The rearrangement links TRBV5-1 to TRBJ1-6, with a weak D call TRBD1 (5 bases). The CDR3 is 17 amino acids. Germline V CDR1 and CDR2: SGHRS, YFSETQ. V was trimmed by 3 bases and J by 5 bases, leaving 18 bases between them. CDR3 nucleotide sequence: TGCGCCAGCAGCTACGCGCCGGGTGGGGGGAATAATTCACCCCTCCACTTT. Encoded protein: CASSYAPGGGNNSPLHF. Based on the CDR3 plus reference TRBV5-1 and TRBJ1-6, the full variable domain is KAGVTQTPRYLIKTRGQQVTLSCSPISGHRSVSWYQQTPGQGLQFLFEYFSETQRNKGNFPGRFSGRQFSNSRSEMNVSTLELGDSALYLCASSYAPGGGNNSPLHFGNGTRLTVT.

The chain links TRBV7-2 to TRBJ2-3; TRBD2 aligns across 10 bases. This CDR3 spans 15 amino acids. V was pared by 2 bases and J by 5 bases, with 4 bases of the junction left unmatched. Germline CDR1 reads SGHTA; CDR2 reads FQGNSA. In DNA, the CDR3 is TGTGCCAGCAGCTTAACCGGACTAGCGGTAGATACGCAGTATTTT. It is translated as CASSLTGLAVDTQYF.

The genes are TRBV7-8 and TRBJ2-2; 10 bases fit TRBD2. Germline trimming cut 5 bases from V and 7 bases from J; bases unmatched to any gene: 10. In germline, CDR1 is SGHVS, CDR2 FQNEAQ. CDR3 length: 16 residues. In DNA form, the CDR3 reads TGTGCCAGCAGCCCGCAGCTAGCGGGAGTGGGCGGGGAGCTGTTTTTT. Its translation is CASSPQLAGVGGELFF. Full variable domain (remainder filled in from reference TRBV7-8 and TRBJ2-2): GAGVSQSPRYKVAKRGQDVALRCDPISGHVSLFWYQQALGQGPEFLTYFQNEAQLDKSGLPSDRFFAERPEGSVSTLKIQRTQQEDSAVYLCASSPQLAGVGGELFFGEGSRLTVL.

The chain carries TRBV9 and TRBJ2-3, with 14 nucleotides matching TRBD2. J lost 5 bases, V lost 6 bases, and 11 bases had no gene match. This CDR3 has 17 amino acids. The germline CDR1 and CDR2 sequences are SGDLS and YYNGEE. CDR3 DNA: TGTGCCAGCAACCCCCGGGGACTAGCGGGAGAGTTAGATACGCAGTATTTT. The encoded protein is CASNPRGLAGELDTQYF.

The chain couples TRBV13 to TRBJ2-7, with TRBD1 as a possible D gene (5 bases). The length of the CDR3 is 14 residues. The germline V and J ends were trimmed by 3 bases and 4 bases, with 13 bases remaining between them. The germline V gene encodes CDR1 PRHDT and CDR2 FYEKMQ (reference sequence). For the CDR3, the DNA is TGTGCCAGCAGCTTGGCAGGGTCATTTTACGAGCAGTACTTC. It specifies CASSLAGSFYEQYF. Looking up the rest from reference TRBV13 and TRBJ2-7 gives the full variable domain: AAGVIQSPRHLIKEKRETATLKCYPIPRHDTVYWYQQGPGQDPQFLISFYEKMQSDKGSIPDRFSAQQFSDYHSELNMSSLELGDSALYFCASSLAGSFYEQYFGPGTRLTVT.

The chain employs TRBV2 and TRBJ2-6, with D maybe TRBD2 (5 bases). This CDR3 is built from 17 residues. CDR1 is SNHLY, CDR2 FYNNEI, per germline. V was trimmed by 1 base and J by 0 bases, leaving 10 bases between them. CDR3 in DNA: TGTGCCAGCAGTGAAGACGGAGGATACTCTGGGGCCAACGTCCTGACTTTC. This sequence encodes CASSEDGGYSGANVLTF.

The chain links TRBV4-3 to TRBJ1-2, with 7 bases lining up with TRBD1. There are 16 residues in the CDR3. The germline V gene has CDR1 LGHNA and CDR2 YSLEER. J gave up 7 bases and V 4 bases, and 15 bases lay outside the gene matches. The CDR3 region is CASSPGGQSPLSGYTF. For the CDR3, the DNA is TGCGCCAGCAGCCCCGGGGGACAGAGCCCGCTGTCTGGCTACACCTTC.

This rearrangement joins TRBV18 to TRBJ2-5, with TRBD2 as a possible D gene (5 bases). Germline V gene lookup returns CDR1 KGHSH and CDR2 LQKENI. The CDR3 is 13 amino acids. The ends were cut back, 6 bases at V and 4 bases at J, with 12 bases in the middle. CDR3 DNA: TGTGCCAGCTCCTCTATCAGCGGAGAGACCCAGTACTTC. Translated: CASSSISGETQYF.

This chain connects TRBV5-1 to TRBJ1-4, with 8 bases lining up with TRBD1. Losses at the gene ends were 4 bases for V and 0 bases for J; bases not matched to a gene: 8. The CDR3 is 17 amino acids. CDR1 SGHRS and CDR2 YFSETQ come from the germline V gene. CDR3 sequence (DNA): TGCGCCAGCAGCAAGAGACAGGGGCTAGCAACTAATGAAAAACTGTTTTTT. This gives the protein CASSKRQGLATNEKLFF.

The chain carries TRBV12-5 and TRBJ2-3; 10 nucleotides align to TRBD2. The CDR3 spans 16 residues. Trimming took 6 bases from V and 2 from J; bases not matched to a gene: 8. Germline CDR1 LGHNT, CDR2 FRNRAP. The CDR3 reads CASGPPSGGPTDTQYF. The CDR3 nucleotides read TGTGCTAGTGGCCCGCCTAGCGGGGGCCCCACAGATACGCAGTATTTT.

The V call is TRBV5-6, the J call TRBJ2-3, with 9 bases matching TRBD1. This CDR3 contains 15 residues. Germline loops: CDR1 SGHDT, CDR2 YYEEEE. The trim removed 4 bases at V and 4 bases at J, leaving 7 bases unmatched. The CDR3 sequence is CASSVGQGGPDTQYF. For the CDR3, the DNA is TGTGCCAGCAGCGTGGGACAGGGAGGTCCAGATACGCAGTATTTT.

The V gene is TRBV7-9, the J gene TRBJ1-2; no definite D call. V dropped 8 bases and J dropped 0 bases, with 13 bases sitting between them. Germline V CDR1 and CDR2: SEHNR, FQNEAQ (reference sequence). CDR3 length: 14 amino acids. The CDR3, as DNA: TGTGCCAGCGCAGGCCTTTATACTAACTATGGCTACACCTTC. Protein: CASAGLYTNYGYTF.

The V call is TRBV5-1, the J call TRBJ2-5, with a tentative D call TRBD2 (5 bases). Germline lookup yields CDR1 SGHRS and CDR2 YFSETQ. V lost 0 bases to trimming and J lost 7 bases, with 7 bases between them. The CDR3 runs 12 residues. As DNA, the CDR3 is TGCGCCAGCAGCTTGGAAGGAGGGACCCAGTACTTC. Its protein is CASSLEGGTQYF.

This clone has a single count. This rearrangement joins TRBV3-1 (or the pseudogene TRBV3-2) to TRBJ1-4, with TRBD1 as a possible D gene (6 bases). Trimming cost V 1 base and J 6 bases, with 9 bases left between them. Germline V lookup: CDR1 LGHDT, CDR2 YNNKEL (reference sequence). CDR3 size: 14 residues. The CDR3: CASSQGTAYEKLFF. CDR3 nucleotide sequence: TGTGCCAGCAGCCAAGGGACAGCCTATGAAAAACTGTTTTTT.

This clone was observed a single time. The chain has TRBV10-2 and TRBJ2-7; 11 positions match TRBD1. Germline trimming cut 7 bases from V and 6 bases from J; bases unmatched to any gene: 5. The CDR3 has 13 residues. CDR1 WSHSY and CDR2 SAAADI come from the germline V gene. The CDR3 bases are TGCGCCAGCACTTCCGGGACAGGGGGCGAGCAGTACTTC. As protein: CASTSGTGGEQYF.

In DNA form, the CDR3 reads TGTGCCTGGAGCCGGAGGGGGCGGTACGAGCAGTACTTC. It yields the protein CAWSRRGRYEQYF. The V call is TRBV30, the J call TRBJ2-7; perhaps TRBD1 as D (7 bases). V lost 3 bases and J 4 bases, leaving 13 bases between the germline ends. This CDR3 contains 13 residues. Per germline, CDR1 GTSNPN and CDR2 SVGIG (reference sequence).

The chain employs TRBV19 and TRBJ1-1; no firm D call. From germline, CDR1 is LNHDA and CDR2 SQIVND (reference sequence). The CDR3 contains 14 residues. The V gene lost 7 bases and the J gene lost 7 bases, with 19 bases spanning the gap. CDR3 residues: CASTHKRGRDEAFF. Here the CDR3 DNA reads TGTGCCAGTACTCACAAGAGAGGACGGGATGAAGCTTTCTTT.

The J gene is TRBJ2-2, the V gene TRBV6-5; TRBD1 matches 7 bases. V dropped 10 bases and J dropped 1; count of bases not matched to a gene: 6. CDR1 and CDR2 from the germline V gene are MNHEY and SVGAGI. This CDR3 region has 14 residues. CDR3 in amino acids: CATTRTGNTGELFF. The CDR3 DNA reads TGTGCCACCACCCGGACAGGGAACACCGGGGAGCTGTTTTTT.

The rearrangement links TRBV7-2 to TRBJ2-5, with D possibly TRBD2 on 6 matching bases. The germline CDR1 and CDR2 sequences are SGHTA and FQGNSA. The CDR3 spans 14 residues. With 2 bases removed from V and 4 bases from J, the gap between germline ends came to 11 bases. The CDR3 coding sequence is TGTGCCAGCAGCTTATCGCTCGGGAGAGAGACCCAGTACTTC. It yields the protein CASSLSLGRETQYF. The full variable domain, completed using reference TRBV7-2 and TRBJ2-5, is GAGVSQSPSNKVTEKGKDVELRCDPISGHTALYWYRQSLGQGLEFLIYFQGNSAPDKSGLPSDRFSAERTGGSVSTLTIQRTQQEDSAVYLCASSLSLGRETQYFGPGTRLLVL.

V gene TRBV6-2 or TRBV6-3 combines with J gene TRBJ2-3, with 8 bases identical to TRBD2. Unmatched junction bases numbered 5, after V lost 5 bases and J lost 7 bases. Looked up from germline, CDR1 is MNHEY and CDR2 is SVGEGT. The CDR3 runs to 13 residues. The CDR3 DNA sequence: TGTGCCAGCAGTGGGACTAGTTCTAATACGCAGTATTTT. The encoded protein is CASSGTSSNTQYF.

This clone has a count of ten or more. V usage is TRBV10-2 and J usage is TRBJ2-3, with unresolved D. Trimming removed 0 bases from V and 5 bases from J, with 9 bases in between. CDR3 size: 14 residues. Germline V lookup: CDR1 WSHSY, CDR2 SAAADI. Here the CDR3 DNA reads TGCGCCAGCAGTGAGTCCTCGCGTCGAGATACGCAGTATTTT. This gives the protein CASSESSRRDTQYF.

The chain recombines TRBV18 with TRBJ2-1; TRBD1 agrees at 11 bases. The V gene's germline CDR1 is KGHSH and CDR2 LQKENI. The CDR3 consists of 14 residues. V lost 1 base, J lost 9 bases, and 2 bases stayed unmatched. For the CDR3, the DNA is TGTGCCAGCTCACCACGGGACAGGGGGAGTGAGCAGTTCTTC. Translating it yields CASSPRDRGSEQFF.

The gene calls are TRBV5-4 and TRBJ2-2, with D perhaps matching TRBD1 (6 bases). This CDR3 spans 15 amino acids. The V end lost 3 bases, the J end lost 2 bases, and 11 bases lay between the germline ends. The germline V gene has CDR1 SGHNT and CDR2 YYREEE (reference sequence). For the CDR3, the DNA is TGTGCCAGCAGCTCCTCGGGACAAAACACCGGGGAGCTGTTTTTT. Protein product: CASSSSGQNTGELFF.

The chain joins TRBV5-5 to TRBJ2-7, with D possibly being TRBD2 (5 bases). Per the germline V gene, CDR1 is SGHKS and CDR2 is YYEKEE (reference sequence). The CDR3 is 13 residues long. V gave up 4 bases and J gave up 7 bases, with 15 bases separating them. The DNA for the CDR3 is TGTGCCAGCAGCCTCGGGATACTTGGGGAGCAGTACTTC. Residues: CASSLGILGEQYF.